The clone carrying this TCR beta chain was picked up a small number of times. This CDR3 contains 18 residues. Germline CDR1 and CDR2: ENHRY and SYGVKD. J gave up 2 bases and V 4 bases, and 8 bases lay outside the gene matches. The data derive from a study of Graves' ophthalmopathy and Graves' hyperthyroidism. Investigators amplified TCR beta CDR3 regions from RNA transcripts. The library came from an HTBI-primed first-round RT-PCR and a second-round multiplex PCR. TCRdb processed the multiplex PCR reads anew with MiXCR; each CDR3 protein has one entry. This sample carries approximately 640,000 distinct CDR3 sequences, about 41% of them seen once, and the ten largest clones take more than 2.5%. Pregnant or lactating patients and those with other autoimmune diseases or uncontrolled infections were excluded. Reliance was placed on clinical symptoms, serum thyroxine, TRAb, thyroid ultrasound and orbital computed tomography for diagnosis.

Material for sequencing was peripheral blood. The sequence derives from an adult man with Graves' ophthalmopathy. The chain couples TRBV10-3 to TRBJ2-5; 15 bases are a match to TRBD2. CDR3 region: CAISAGAGLAGGQETQYF. The CDR3 nucleotides read TGTGCCATCAGTGCCGGGGCGGGACTAGCGGGAGGTCAAGAGACCCAGTACTTC.